This T cell receptor (beta chain) is drawn from a study of CD8+CD57+ T cells in acquired aplastic anemia. At the level of the study: The mean DNA yield obtained from sorted CD4+ and CD8+ cells came to 3 to 3.5 ug. Study-wide results and limits: Researchers report that around 29 CD8+ CDR3 sequences appeared in both patients and controls.

The authors sequenced patients whose flow cytometry had shown CD8+CD57+ cell expansion. This clonotype was detected ten times or more. What it binds is unknown. CDR3 and TCR beta VDJ profiling relied on a genomic DNA template. TCRdb fed the reads into MiXCR, producing one record per CDR3 protein. The data contain 160,000 or so distinct CDR3 sequences, 45% to 50% of them seen just once; the ten biggest clones take up roughly 30%. V was clipped by 4 bases and J by 1 base, with 7 bases between them. The germline gives CDR1 MGHRA, CDR2 YSYEKL. The CDR3 is 13 residues long. The sequence was obtained from a human donor with aplastic anemia. What was sequenced was sorted CD4+, CD8+, or CD8+CD57+ T cells (not recorded which) from PBMCs. This chain uses TRBV4-1 with TRBJ1-1; D possibly corresponds to TRBD1 (5 bases). In DNA, the CDR3 is TGCGCCAGCAGCCGGGGACCGAACACTGAAGCTTTCTTT. Encoded protein: CASSRGPNTEAFF.